The 23 T cell receptor beta chains presented below share a single source sample, sequenced in a study of cytomegalovirus exposure and HLA in healthy donors. Primers included in the PCR were 60 Vbeta and 13 Jbeta primers. The protocol was immunoSEQ multiplex PCR, while the TCRdb copy is restricted to in-frame clones and leaves out a portion. This table holds roughly 150,000 clones, about 84% found once. The specimen was PBMCs. These receptors came from a male donor in good health and CMV-seronegative.

This chain joins TRBV7-8 and TRBJ2-5; 7 bases agree with TRBD2. The germline V gene has CDR1 SGHVS and CDR2 FQNEAQ. The length of the CDR3 is 14 residues. V lost 5 bases and J lost 2; bases outside the gene matches: 5. Here the CDR3 DNA reads TGTGCCAGCAGCCCCCCGGGGGGACAAGAGACCCAGTACTTC. It specifies CASSPPGGQETQYF. Full variable domain (outside the CDR3, taken from reference TRBV7-8 and TRBJ2-5): GAGVSQSPRYKVAKRGQDVALRCDPISGHVSLFWYQQALGQGPEFLTYFQNEAQLDKSGLPSDRFFAERPEGSVSTLKIQRTQQEDSAVYLCASSPPGGQETQYFGPGTRLLVL.

As concerns this clone: A read error may account for a junction end that differs from germline. This rearrangement joins TRBV7-9 to TRBJ1-1; 7 bases fit TRBD1. There are 18 residues in the CDR3. Germline V gene data show CDR1 as SEHNR and CDR2 as FQNEAQ (reference sequence). Here the CDR3 reads CSSSLTRQGWRMNTEAFF. DNA for the CDR3: TGTTCCAGCAGCTTAACCCGACAGGGCTGGCGGATGAACACTGAAGCTTTCTTT.

This clone has only one observation. The J gene is TRBJ1-2, the V gene TRBV23-1; D ambiguous. TRBV23-1 is marked as an open reading frame, function uncertain. The V gene lost 2 bases and the J gene lost 4 bases, with 14 bases spanning the gap. There are 15 residues in the CDR3. DNA for the CDR3: TGCGCCAGCAGTCAACTTGTACAGCTTGGCTATGGCTACACCTTC. Its translation: CASSQLVQLGYGYTF.

The chain recombines TRBV19 with TRBJ1-1, with D perhaps TRBD1 (6 bases). CDR3 length equals 14 residues. The germline CDR1 and CDR2 sequences are LNHDA and SQIVND (reference sequence). Trimming stripped 3 bases from V and 4 bases from J, with 12 bases between. DNA for the CDR3: TGTGCCAGTAGTATTGGACAGTCGACCACTGAAGCTTTCTTT. Its translation: CASSIGQSTTEAFF.

The chain carries TRBV4-3 and TRBJ2-6; D is perhaps TRBD1 (5 bases). Trimming cost V 3 bases and J 0 bases, with 9 bases left between them. Per germline, CDR1 LGHNA and CDR2 YSLEER. The CDR3 is made up of 16 amino acids. The CDR3 here is CASSQGRDSGANVLTF. The CDR3 nucleotides are TGCGCCAGCAGCCAGGGCAGGGACTCTGGGGCCAACGTCCTGACTTTC.

This chain connects TRBV29-1 to TRBJ1-1; tentative D call: TRBD1 (6 bases). The CDR3 loop spans 16 amino acids. The germline V and J ends were trimmed by 3 bases and 0 bases, with 17 bases remaining between them. Germline values: CDR1 SQVTM, CDR2 ANQGSEA. CDR3 residues: CSVDPRRGTLNTEAFF. The CDR3 DNA follows: TGCAGCGTTGATCCCCGAAGGGGGACCTTGAACACTGAAGCTTTCTTT.

As concerns this clone: One end of the junction fails to match germline, which may point to a read error. This sequence joins TRBV2 and TRBJ2-1, with 10 bases fitting TRBD2. Germline V CDR1 and CDR2: SNHLY, FYNNEI. The CDR3 is 14 amino acids. The CDR3 here is CASRLAGVYNEPFF. In DNA, the CDR3 is TGTGCCAGCAGGCTAGCGGGGGTATACAATGAGCCGTTCTTC. Full variable domain (outside the CDR3, taken from reference TRBV2 and TRBJ2-1): EPEVTQTPSHQVTQMGQEVILRCVPISNHLYFYWYRQILGQKVEFLVSFYNNEISEKSEIFDDQFSVERPDGSNFTLKIRSTKLEDSAMYFCASRLAGVYNEPFFGPGTRLTVL.

The V and J genes are TRBV6-1 and TRBJ2-3; TRBD2 matches 9 bases. The ends lost 5 bases at V and 1 base at J; junction bases unmatched: 4. CDR3 length equals 15 residues. Germline CDR1 MNHNS, CDR2 SASEGT. The CDR3 nucleotides are TGTGCCAGCAGTCAGAGGACTAGCGGCACAGATACGCAGTATTTT. Protein: CASSQRTSGTDTQYF.

The chain combines TRBV5-4 with TRBJ2-5, with 9 bases that match TRBD2. The germline CDR1 and CDR2 sequences are SGHNT and YYREEE (reference sequence). The junction had 15 bases not matched to a gene; V was cut back by 10 bases and J by 2 bases. This CDR3 comprises 16 residues. This chain's CDR3 is CAANLREGQGQETQYF. CDR3 DNA sequence: TGTGCCGCAAACTTGCGGGAGGGCCAGGGGCAAGAGACCCAGTACTTC.

This sequence joins TRBV5-1 and TRBJ1-3, with 7 nucleotides matching TRBD1. CDR1 and CDR2 (germline): SGHRS, YFSETQ. V trimming: 4 bases; J trimming: 2 bases; junction bases outside the gene matches: 9. CDR3 size: 16 residues. CDR3 coding DNA: TGCGCCAGCAGCAGGGACACAGGGGAAACTGGAAACACCATATATTTT. Translated: CASSRDTGETGNTIYF.

This clone was counted a few times. The rearrangement links TRBV2 to TRBJ2-5; D possibly corresponds to TRBD2 (5 bases). The CDR3 has 13 residues. From germline, CDR1 is SNHLY and CDR2 FYNNEI. V was pared by 6 bases and J by 2 bases, with 10 bases between. The CDR3 nucleotides read TGTGCCAGCAGCCCCGGGGAGCAAGAGACCCAGTACTTC. Translating gives CASSPGEQETQYF.

This clone was counted once. The J gene is TRBJ2-1, the V gene TRBV5-6; D gene uncertain. This CDR3 has 12 residues. Trimming removed 0 bases at V and 6 bases at J, with 4 bases between. The germline V gene encodes CDR1 SGHDT and CDR2 YYEEEE. This CDR3 is CASSLVANEQFF. As DNA, the CDR3 is TGTGCCAGCAGCTTGGTGGCCAATGAGCAGTTCTTC.

The CDR3 nucleotides read TGCGCCAGCAGCTCCAGGACTAGCGGGGGGGTAGATACGCAGTATTTT. Residues: CASSSRTSGGVDTQYF. The chain links TRBV5-1 to TRBJ2-3, with TRBD2 identical over 15 bases. The CDR3 consists of 16 residues. Germline V gene lookup returns CDR1 SGHRS and CDR2 YFSETQ. With 3 bases clipped from V and 5 bases from J, the junction kept 4 bases outside the gene matches. The full variable domain, completed using reference TRBV5-1 and TRBJ2-3, is KAGVTQTPRYLIKTRGQQVTLSCSPISGHRSVSWYQQTPGQGLQFLFEYFSETQRNKGNFPGRFSGRQFSNSRSEMNVSTLELGDSALYLCASSSRTSGGVDTQYFGPGTRLTVL.

CDR3 region: CAISEPGTSVYEQYF. CDR3 coding DNA: TGTGCCATCAGTGAACCCGGGACTAGCGTCTACGAGCAGTACTTC. The rearrangement links TRBV10-3 to TRBJ2-7, with TRBD2 identical over 10 bases. CDR1 ENHRY and CDR2 SYGVKD come from the germline V gene. The CDR3 has 15 residues. J lost 3 bases, V lost 3 bases, and 5 bases had no gene match.

The V call is TRBV10-3, the J call TRBJ2-5; no clear D gene. The V end was cut by 0 bases, the J end by 1 base, with 6 bases between. The CDR3 extends over 14 amino acids. The germline V gene encodes CDR1 ENHRY and CDR2 SYGVKD. The CDR3 DNA sequence: TGTGCCATCAGTGAGTCGGGCAGCCAAGAGACCCAGTACTTC. Amino acid sequence: CAISESGSQETQYF.

The gene calls are TRBV7-8 and TRBJ1-5; 10 nucleotides match TRBD1. V shed 1 base and J 2 bases; nucleotides not matched to a gene: 8. CDR3 length: 18 amino acids. Germline-derived CDR1 and CDR2 are SGHVS and FQNEAQ. The CDR3 loop reads CASSLGVDRGIGNQPQHF. The CDR3 DNA reads as TGTGCCAGCAGCTTAGGGGTGGACAGGGGGATTGGCAATCAGCCCCAGCATTTT.

J is TRBJ2-7 and V is TRBV5-6; possibly TRBD2 for D (5 bases). Germline V gene sequence: CDR1 SGHDT, CDR2 YYEEEE. This CDR3 has 13 amino acids. V was shortened by 3 bases and J by 7 bases, with 14 bases between the two germline ends. In DNA, the CDR3 is TGTGCCAGCAGCTGGGCATCACCGGGGGAGCAGTACTTC. This encodes CASSWASPGEQYF.

This clone was counted between two and nine times. The rearrangement joins TRBV6-4 to TRBJ2-1; 10 bases are shared with TRBD2. V was pared by 5 bases and J by 7 bases, with 11 bases of the junction left unmatched. The CDR3 runs 16 residues. Germline-derived CDR1 and CDR2 are MRHNA and SNTAGT. The CDR3 is CASSPTEGSGGNEQFF. The CDR3, as DNA: TGTGCCAGCAGTCCTACGGAGGGTAGCGGGGGGAATGAGCAGTTCTTC.

This chain links TRBV7-8 with TRBJ1-4, with D maybe TRBD1 (5 bases). V was trimmed by 5 bases and J by 5 bases, leaving 12 bases between them. Germline V lookup: CDR1 SGHVS, CDR2 FQNEAQ. This CDR3 spans 14 amino acids. This CDR3 is CASSPGGWNEKLFF. The CDR3, as DNA: TGTGCCAGCAGCCCCGGGGGATGGAATGAAAAACTGTTTTTT. Combining the CDR3 with reference TRBV7-8 and TRBJ1-4 gives the whole variable domain GAGVSQSPRYKVAKRGQDVALRCDPISGHVSLFWYQQALGQGPEFLTYFQNEAQLDKSGLPSDRFFAERPEGSVSTLKIQRTQQEDSAVYLCASSPGGWNEKLFFGSGTQLSVL.

J is TRBJ2-1 and V is TRBV11-2; D unclear. V was cut by 2 bases and J by 7 bases, with 12 bases left in between. This CDR3 is built from 14 residues. The germline gives CDR1 SGHAT, CDR2 FQNNGV. DNA of the CDR3: TGTGCCAGCAGCTTACTCAGTTCAGGTAATGAGCAGTTCTTC. It is translated as CASSLLSSGNEQFF.

V and J are TRBV7-2 and TRBJ2-7; a possible D gene is TRBD1 (6 bases). Trimming left V 5 bases short and J 2 bases short, with 13 bases between. The CDR3 length is 14 residues. Per the germline V gene, CDR1 is SGHTA and CDR2 is FQGNSA. Here the CDR3 reads CASSQQTGAYEQYF. The CDR3 DNA is TGTGCCAGCAGCCAACAGACAGGAGCCTACGAGCAGTACTTC.

The chain combines TRBV18 with TRBJ2-1; TRBD1 might be the D (6 bases). The germline V and J ends were trimmed by 4 bases and 0 bases, with 13 bases remaining between them. The CDR3 runs 16 residues. Looked up from germline, CDR1 is KGHSH and CDR2 is LQKENI. Here the CDR3 DNA reads TGTGCCAGCTCACTTCGGACAGATAGCTCCTACAATGAGCAGTTCTTC. It specifies CASSLRTDSSYNEQFF.

This clone was found once. This chain joins TRBV5-1 and TRBJ2-7; 15 bases are shared with TRBD2. Germline loops: CDR1 SGHRS, CDR2 YFSETQ. After removal of 4 bases from V and 6 bases from J, the junction contained 8 bases not matched to a gene. The CDR3 loop spans 16 amino acids. CDR3 loop: CASSLGTSGRSGEQYF. The CDR3 region has the DNA TGCGCCAGCAGCCTAGGGACTAGCGGGAGGTCTGGCGAGCAGTACTTC.